This T cell receptor beta chain originates from a study of shared clonotypes between healthy human individuals. Trimming left V 2 bases short and J 6 bases short, with 18 bases between. CDR1 is MNHNS, CDR2 SASEGT, per germline. The length of the CDR3 is 16 residues. Under the authors' procedure: ImmunoSEQ only sent back junction sequences with no quality scores, so filtering was done differently. The method was immunoSEQ multiplex PCR; TCRdb's version includes in-frame clones alone and lacks a portion of them. V and J calls and clone size are copied from that table; D and trimming were computed from the DNA. The data show about half a million clones, less than 80% seen once. All of the donors resided in Nashville, Tennessee, and each was a Caucasian adult. This clone was observed a handful of times.

The clonotype comes from a woman in her forties in good health. Some clones in this sample may be carry-over from other donors' samples. Sequencing used PBMCs. V usage is TRBV6-1 and J usage is TRBJ2-3; no definite D call. The DNA of the CDR3 is TGTGCCAGCAGTGAACCTGGGATCCCTGGGCGGGATACGCAGTATTTT. This translates into CASSEPGIPGRDTQYF.